This T cell receptor beta chain was captured by sequencing in a study of cytomegalovirus exposure and HLA in healthy donors. General study findings and limits: HLA alleles showed associations with some 17,000 TCR beta sequences in a later analysis, at a 0.05 false discovery rate. Sequencing depth across donors, presence/absence analyses assumed, was roughly uniform.

As for this clone: Its antigen is undetermined.

PCR amplification relied on 60 Vbeta primers (plus 13 Jbeta primers). The repertoire was sequenced with immunoSEQ multiplex PCR; TCRdb's copy has only in-frame clones and lacks some. The sample has some 120,000 clones; 70% to 80% are singletons. V lost 6 bases and J lost 6, with 21 bases in between. This CDR3 is 17 amino acids long. The germline gives CDR1 SNHLY, CDR2 FYNNEI. The V call is TRBV2, the J call TRBJ1-6; a weak D match, TRBD1 (6 bases). The source material was PBMCs. The clonotype was recovered from a woman aged 45-65 years in good health and CMV-seropositive. The CDR3 bases are TGTGCCAGCAGGGCCTCCTACAGGGATTATGGTAATTCACCCCTCCACTTT. The encoded protein is CASRASYRDYGNSPLHF.